Shown below are 9 T cell receptor beta chains from a single sample sequenced in a study of blood T cell repertoires in COVID-19. Only in-frame clones appear in the TCRdb table, and some are missing; sequencing was by immunoSEQ multiplex PCR. The sample consists of about 56,000 clones, about 88% of them appearing once. What was sequenced was peripheral blood. Receptors originate from a woman aged 55-69 years with COVID-19, enrolled during active disease.

The rearrangement links TRBV5-1 to TRBJ2-3; 9 nucleotides agree with TRBD2. V gave up 2 bases and J gave up 4 bases; unmatched junction bases: 5. This CDR3 has 15 amino acids. Germline assignment: CDR1 SGHRS and CDR2 YFSETQ. The CDR3 protein is CASSFRSGSPDTQYF. The DNA for the CDR3 is TGCGCCAGCAGCTTCCGTAGCGGGAGTCCAGATACGCAGTATTTT.

The rearrangement uses TRBV24-1 and TRBJ2-1; 7 bases are a match to TRBD1. The V gene's germline CDR1 is KGHDR and CDR2 SFDVKD. This CDR3 region has 14 residues. The junction had 5 bases not matched to a gene; V was cut back by 3 bases and J by 7 bases. The CDR3 region is CATSDTATGNEQFF. For the CDR3, the DNA is TGTGCCACCAGTGATACCGCGACAGGGAATGAGCAGTTCTTC.

The chain employs TRBV6-5 and TRBJ1-3; D possibly corresponds to TRBD1 (6 bases). The CDR3 is 16 residues long. The V gene lost 0 bases and the J gene lost 0 bases, with 9 bases spanning the gap. Per germline, CDR1 MNHEY and CDR2 SVGAGI. CDR3 in DNA: TGTGCCAGCAGTTACTCCGGGGGGGCCTCTGGAAACACCATATATTTT. Translated, it gives CASSYSGGASGNTIYF.

The chain joins TRBV7-2 to TRBJ2-1; 8 bases match TRBD2. V lost 0 bases to trimming and J lost 3 bases; unmatched junction nucleotides: 4. CDR3 length: 16 amino acids. CDR1 is SGHTA, CDR2 FQGNSA, per germline. The CDR3 loop is CASSLAQLADYNEQFF. The CDR3 DNA reads TGTGCCAGCAGCTTAGCTCAACTAGCGGACTACAATGAGCAGTTCTTC.

The chain links TRBV7-9 to TRBJ1-2; TRBD1 agrees at 7 bases. V lost 6 bases and J lost 5; bases outside the gene matches: 9. Germline V gene data show CDR1 as SEHNR and CDR2 as FQNEAQ (reference sequence). CDR3 size: 14 residues. The chain's CDR3 is CASSHSGTAYGYTF. The CDR3 coding sequence is TGTGCCAGCAGTCATTCCGGGACAGCTTATGGCTACACCTTC.

This chain connects TRBV7-2 to TRBJ2-7, with 12 bases matching TRBD2. The length of the CDR3 is 15 residues. Germline values: CDR1 SGHTA, CDR2 FQGNSA. V lost 3 bases, J lost 7 bases, and 7 bases stayed unmatched. CDR3 nucleotide sequence: TGTGCCAGCAGCTTCCGACTAGCGGGAGCGAGTGAGCAGTACTTC. Amino acids: CASSFRLAGASEQYF.

This rearrangement joins TRBV19 to TRBJ1-5; TRBD1 is a possible D gene (5 bases). CDR1 is LNHDA, CDR2 SQIVND, per germline (reference sequence). This CDR3 is built from 12 residues. Trimming pared 3 bases from V and 8 bases from J, leaving 8 bases between. DNA for the CDR3: TGTGCCAGTAGTATTAGGGGAAAGCCCCAGCATTTT. Protein sequence: CASSIRGKPQHF.

This chain links TRBV6-5 with TRBJ2-6; 8 bases are a match to TRBD1. The CDR3 consists of 15 residues. With 4 bases clipped from V and 2 bases from J, the junction kept 1 base outside the gene matches. Germline values: CDR1 MNHEY, CDR2 SVGAGI. The CDR3 is CASSWGQAGANVLTF. CDR3 DNA: TGTGCCAGCAGTTGGGGACAGGCTGGGGCCAACGTCCTGACTTTC.

This chain connects TRBV5-4 to TRBJ1-4, with D perhaps TRBD1 (6 bases). V was pared by 4 bases and J by 3 bases, with 16 bases between. The CDR3 is 16 residues long. Germline CDR1 and CDR2: SGHNT and YYREEE (reference sequence). The CDR3 is CASSATGLESNEKLFF. The DNA for the CDR3 is TGTGCCAGCAGCGCTACAGGGTTGGAGTCTAATGAAAAACTGTTTTTT. Filled out from reference TRBV5-4 and TRBJ1-4, the complete variable domain reads ETGVTQSPTHLIKTRGQQVTLRCSSQSGHNTVSWYQQALGQGPQFIFQYYREEENGRGNFPPRFSGLQFPNYSSELNVNALELDDSALYLCASSATGLESNEKLFFGSGTQLSVL.